This T cell receptor (beta chain) appears in the sequencing data of a study of metastatic and nonmetastatic thyroid tumors. Study information: Patients with malignant and benign thyroid disease provided blood and tumor or nodule tissue, whose repertoires were compared. Study-wide results and limits: For both blood and tumor, malignant thyroid tumors reportedly showed significantly higher TCR beta diversity than benign nodules did.

In the case of this clone: Its target is unknown.

Each patient came to thyroid surgery without any prior treatment (of any kind). This CDR3 is built from 12 residues. V was pared by 4 bases and J by 3 bases, with 6 bases between. Per germline, CDR1 MNHEY and CDR2 SMNVEV (reference sequence). Original handling: CDR3 was compared across clinicopathological groups, and the resulting differences were used to build a distant-metastasis classifier for papillary thyroid cancer. MiXCR reprocessed the PCR reads for TCRdb. None of the V and J calls come from the authors' own analysis; TCRdb made them. The sample has tens of thousands of clones, 3.5% to 4.5% seen once.

Sequencing was done on a sample of blood. This TCR derives from a female donor with papillary thyroid cancer or a benign thyroid nodule (not recorded which). Some clones in this sample may be carry-over from other donors' samples. The chain has TRBV27 and TRBJ2-5, with no clear D. The CDR3, as DNA: TGTGCCAGCAGTTACTCGAAAGAGACCCAGTACTTC. Protein sequence: CASSYSKETQYF.